This T cell receptor beta chain was retrieved from a study of cytomegalovirus exposure and HLA in healthy donors. The CDR3 runs 16 residues. Germline CDR1 is WSHSY and CDR2 is SAAADI. The ends lost 3 bases at V and 3 bases at J; junction bases unmatched: 8. PCR involved 60 Vbeta and 13 Jbeta primers. TCRdb keeps only in-frame clones here, not all; method: immunoSEQ multiplex PCR. The sample has about 150,000 clones, 80% seen once. The origin of this receptor is a man aged 25-45 years in good health and CMV-seropositive. The sample consisted of PBMCs. The chain couples TRBV10-2 to TRBJ2-3; 8 nucleotides match TRBD2. The CDR3: CASSDWSGGHTDTQYF. DNA for the CDR3: TGCGCCAGCAGTGATTGGTCGGGGGGGCATACAGATACGCAGTATTTT.